These 5 T cell receptor beta chains were all obtained from the same sample, sequenced in a study of control samples from healthy donors and cancer patients. Profiled with immunoSEQ multiplex PCR; TCRdb holds only in-frame clones, not every one. Of about 120,000 clones in the sample, approximately 88% were seen once. Material for sequencing was blood. The receptor source for this set is a man between 40 and 49 years old in good health.

V usage is TRBV23-1 and J usage is TRBJ1-1; D is perhaps TRBD1 (5 bases). TRBV23-1 carries the ORF label, with uncertain function. Between the trimmed V and J ends, which lost 11 bases and 1 base, there was a span of 8 bases. The CDR3 is made up of 11 amino acids. The CDR3 reads CALGPNTEAFF. In DNA form, the CDR3 reads TGCGCCCTGGGACCGAACACTGAAGCTTTCTTT.

The gene calls are TRBV3-1 (or the pseudogene TRBV3-2) and TRBJ1-2; D remains unclear. V shed 1 base and J shed 8 bases, with 14 bases lying between them. From germline, CDR1 is LGHDT and CDR2 YNNKEL (reference sequence). This CDR3 contains 14 residues. DNA for the CDR3: TGTGCCAGCAGCCAAGGTTTTCGGGCGGAGGGCTACACCTTC. Its translation is CASSQGFRAEGYTF.

The rearrangement uses TRBV19 and TRBJ1-1; 10 positions agree with TRBD1. V shed 7 bases and J 4 bases; nucleotides not matched to a gene: 3. Germline CDR1 reads LNHDA; CDR2 reads SQIVND (reference sequence). The CDR3 totals 13 residues. In nucleotides, the CDR3 is TGTGCCAGTAATAGACAGGGGGCCACTGAAGCTTTCTTT. Translation gives CASNRQGATEAFF.

This clone was picked up many times. The V and J genes are TRBV7-2 and TRBJ2-7; 7 bases agree with TRBD1. CDR1 SGHTA and CDR2 FQGNSA come from the germline V gene. The CDR3 has 14 amino acids. V lost 4 bases to trimming and J lost 4 bases; unmatched junction nucleotides: 7. CDR3: CASSSSRDSYEQYF. CDR3 coding DNA: TGTGCCAGCAGCTCGTCCCGGGACAGTTACGAGCAGTACTTC.

The V call is TRBV2, the J call TRBJ2-7, with a tentative D call TRBD2 (6 bases). From germline, CDR1 is SNHLY and CDR2 FYNNEI. V shed 5 bases and J shed 7 bases, with 15 bases lying between them. The CDR3 spans 13 residues. DNA of the CDR3: TGTGCCAGCAGTCTGTTAGGGGCGGGAGAGCAGTACTTC. It yields the protein CASSLLGAGEQYF.